Given below is one TCR beta chain in context. This entry belongs to a study of Graves' ophthalmopathy and Graves' hyperthyroidism. Germline V gene sequence: CDR1 SGHAT, CDR2 FQDESV (reference sequence). V dropped 0 bases and J dropped 1; count of bases not matched to a gene: 13. This CDR3 is built from 19 residues. The sequenced template was RNA, covering the TCR beta CDR3 region. Second-round multiplex PCR followed a first-round RT-PCR using HTBI primers. TCRdb re-called the multiplex PCR reads with MiXCR, one entry per CDR3 protein. The data show approximately 330,000 distinct CDR3 sequences, under 20% seen once.

This sequence was found in an adult man with Graves' ophthalmopathy. Sequencing was performed on peripheral blood. The V and J genes are TRBV11-1 and TRBJ2-5; TRBD1 agrees at 8 bases. The CDR3 is CASSLAGPSPGQAQETQYF. The CDR3 nucleotides read TGTGCCAGCAGCTTAGCGGGCCCGTCTCCGGGACAGGCCCAAGAGACCCAGTACTTC.